This note documents a single TCR beta chain sequence. Its antigen is unknown. V lost 4 bases, J lost 6 bases, and 9 bases stayed unmatched. CDR3 size: 16 residues. Germline CDR1 MDHEN, CDR2 SYDVKM. The sample belongs to a study of shared clonotypes between healthy human individuals. Study conclusions and caveats: Non-shared clonotypes had lower generation probabilities than those shared by all four donors. Limitation of the genetic and exposure-history diversity represented came from the few donors. Relative to memory subsets, naive subsets generally showed larger estimated richness.

In the naive CD8 group, cells lacked CD45RO and were positively selected for CCR7, so terminally differentiated effector memory CD45RA+ cells were left out. Genomic DNA from each subset was divided evenly over several immunoSEQ plates. Assay: immunoSEQ multiplex PCR; the TCRdb copy retains only in-frame clones and omits some. Of around 2,000,000 clones detected, 85% to 95% appear once; the ten largest clones hold 1.2%. This rearrangement joins TRBV28 to TRBJ2-3; TRBD1 matches at 11 bases. The TCR comes from a man aged 18 to 30 in good health. The sequencing sample was made of naive CD8+ T cells sorted from blood. CDR3 nucleotide sequence: TGTGCCAGCAGTTCGGCCGGACAGGGGGCTTCGGATACGCAGTATTTT. It codes for CASSSAGQGASDTQYF.